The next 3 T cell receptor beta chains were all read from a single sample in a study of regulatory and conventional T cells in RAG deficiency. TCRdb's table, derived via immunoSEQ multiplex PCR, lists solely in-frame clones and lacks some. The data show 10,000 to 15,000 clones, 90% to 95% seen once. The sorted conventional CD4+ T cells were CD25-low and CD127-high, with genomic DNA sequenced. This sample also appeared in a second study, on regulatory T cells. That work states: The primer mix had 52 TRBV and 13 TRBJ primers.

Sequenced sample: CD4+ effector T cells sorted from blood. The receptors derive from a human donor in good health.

CDR3 coding DNA: TGTGCCAGCAGTTTCCGGGTTAGCACTGAAGCTTTCTTT. Its protein product is CASSFRVSTEAFF. The V gene is TRBV28, the J gene TRBJ1-1; D is uncertain. Trimming pared 3 bases from V and 4 bases from J, leaving 9 bases between. CDR1 and CDR2 from the germline V gene are MDHEN and SYDVKM. The CDR3 covers 13 residues.

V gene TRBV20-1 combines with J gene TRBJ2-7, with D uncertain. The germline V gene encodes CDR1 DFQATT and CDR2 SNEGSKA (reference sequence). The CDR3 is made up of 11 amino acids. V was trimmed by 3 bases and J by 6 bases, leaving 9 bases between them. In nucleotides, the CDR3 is TGCAGTGCTAGCCTTGTCGGCGAGCAGTACTTC. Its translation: CSASLVGEQYF.

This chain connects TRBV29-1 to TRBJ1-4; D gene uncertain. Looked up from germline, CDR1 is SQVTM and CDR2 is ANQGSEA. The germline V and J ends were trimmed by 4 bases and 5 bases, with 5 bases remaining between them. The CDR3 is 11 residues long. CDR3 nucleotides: TGCAGCGTTGCCAGGAATGAAAAACTGTTTTTT. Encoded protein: CSVARNEKLFF.